This T cell receptor (beta chain) came from a study of breast tumors, draining lymph nodes, adjacent tissues. This clonotype showed up many times. The target antigen is unknown. This CDR3 comprises 15 residues. Germline V gives CDR1 MDHEN, CDR2 SYDVKM. V lost 6 bases and J lost 9; bases outside the gene matches: 7. TCRdb re-analysed the multiplex PCR reads in MiXCR, keeping a single row per CDR3 protein. Of 10,000 or so distinct CDR3 sequences listed, 40% to 55% are singletons. General study points: Data fit most tumor T cells coming from lymph node, expanding in tumor. The lymph node origin of tumor T cells was framed as consistent with a hypothesis, not demonstrated. Compared with lymph nodes, tumors were less diverse; compared with nontumor tissue, more.

What was sequenced was tumor-adjacent breast tissue. The chain joins TRBV28 to TRBJ1-6; TRBD1 matches at 11 bases. The receptor was derived from a female donor with breast cancer. Some clones in this sample may be carry-over from other donors' samples. As DNA, the CDR3 is TGTGCCAGCAGGCCGGGACAGGGGGAATTTTCACCCCTCCACTTT. Translation gives CASRPGQGEFSPLHF.